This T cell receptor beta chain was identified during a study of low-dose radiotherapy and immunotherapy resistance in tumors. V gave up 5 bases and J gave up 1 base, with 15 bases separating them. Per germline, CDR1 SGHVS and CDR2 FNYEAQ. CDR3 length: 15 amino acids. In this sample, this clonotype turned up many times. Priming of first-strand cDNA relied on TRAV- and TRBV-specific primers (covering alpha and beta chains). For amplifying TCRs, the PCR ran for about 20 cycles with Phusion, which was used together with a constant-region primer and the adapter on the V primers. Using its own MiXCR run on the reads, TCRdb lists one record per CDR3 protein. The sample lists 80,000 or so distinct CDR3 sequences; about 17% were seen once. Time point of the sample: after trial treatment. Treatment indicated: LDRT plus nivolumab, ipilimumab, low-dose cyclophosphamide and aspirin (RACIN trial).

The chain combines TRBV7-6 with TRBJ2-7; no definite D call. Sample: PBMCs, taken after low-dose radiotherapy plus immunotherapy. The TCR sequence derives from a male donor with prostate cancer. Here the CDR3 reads CASSPSSSGSYEQYF. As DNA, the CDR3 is TGTGCCAGCAGCCCATCTTCATCCGGTTCCTACGAGCAGTACTTC.